This T cell receptor beta chain is drawn from a study of preoperative IRX-2 immunotherapy in early breast cancer (dated by TCRdb to the late 2010s). To prepare the library, the immunoSEQ multiplex PCR assay was applied. Imported from immuneACCESS, the table was reduced by TCRdb to in-frame sequences with V and J called. These copies leave out some clones; in studies compared against another copy, an unresolved V gene accounts for under half, and the cause of the remainder is not known. The sample yields more than 20,000 clones; 75% to 80% were counted once. The ten largest clones represent around 2.3% of the sample. From the cysteine through the phenylalanine, the CDR3 covers 15 amino acids. CDR3 DNA only is kept here, 45 bases in frame from base 1. For CDR1 and CDR2, the germline V gene lists SGHNT and YENEEA. V is trimmed back by 3 bases and J by 4 bases, and the junction contains 7 bases that no gene match accounts for.

The treatment or condition label here, explained by the study, means: preoperative locoregional IRX-2 cytokine immunotherapy. The samples were obtained from a phase Ib study that tested preoperative, locoregional IRX-2 cytokine immunotherapy meant to prime immune responses. Before surgery, IRX-2 was given to the donors, who were patients with early-stage breast cancer. Of note for this clone: The clone's antigen remains unknown. No per-base quality is available; no much larger clone lies one base away.

This chain joins TRBV11-3 to TRBJ1-1; 8 middle bases align to TRBD1. This receptor was obtained from a human donor with breast cancer. The sample consisted of lymph node tissue, taken before IRX-2 immunotherapy. Here is the DNA: TGTGCCAGCAGCTTTCAGGGGGCGCGGGGCACTGAAGCTTTCTTT. It is translated as CASSFQGARGTEAFF.